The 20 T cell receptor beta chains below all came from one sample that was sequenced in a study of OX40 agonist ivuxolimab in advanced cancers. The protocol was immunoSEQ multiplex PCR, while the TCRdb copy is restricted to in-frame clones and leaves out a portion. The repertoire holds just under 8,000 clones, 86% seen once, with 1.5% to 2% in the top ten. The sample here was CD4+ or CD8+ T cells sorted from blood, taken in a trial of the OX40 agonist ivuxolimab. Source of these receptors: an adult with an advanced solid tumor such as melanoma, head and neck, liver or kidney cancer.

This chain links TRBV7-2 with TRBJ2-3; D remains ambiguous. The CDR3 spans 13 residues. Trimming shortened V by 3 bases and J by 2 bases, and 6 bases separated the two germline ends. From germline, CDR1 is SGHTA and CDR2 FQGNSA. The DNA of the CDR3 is TGTGCCAGCAGCTTTACCTTCACAGATACGCAGTATTTT. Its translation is CASSFTFTDTQYF. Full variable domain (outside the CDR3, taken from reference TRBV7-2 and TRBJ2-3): GAGVSQSPSNKVTEKGKDVELRCDPISGHTALYWYRQSLGQGLEFLIYFQGNSAPDKSGLPSDRFSAERTGGSVSTLTIQRTQQEDSAVYLCASSFTFTDTQYFGPGTRLTVL.

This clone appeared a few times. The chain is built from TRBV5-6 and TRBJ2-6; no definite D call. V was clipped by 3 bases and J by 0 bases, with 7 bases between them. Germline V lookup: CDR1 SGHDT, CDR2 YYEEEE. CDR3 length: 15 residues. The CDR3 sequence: CASSSRISGANVLTF. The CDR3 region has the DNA TGTGCCAGCAGCTCTCGGATCTCTGGGGCCAACGTCCTGACTTTC. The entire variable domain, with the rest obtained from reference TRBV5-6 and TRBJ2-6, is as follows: DAGVTQSPTHLIKTRGQQVTLRCSPKSGHDTVSWYQQALGQGPQFIFQYYEEEERQRGNFPDRFSGHQFPNYSSELNVNALLLGDSALYLCASSSRISGANVLTFGAGSRLTVL.

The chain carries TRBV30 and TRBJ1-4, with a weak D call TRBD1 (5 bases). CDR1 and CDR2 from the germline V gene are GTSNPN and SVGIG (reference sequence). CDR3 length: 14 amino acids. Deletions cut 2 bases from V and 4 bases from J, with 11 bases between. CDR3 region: CAWSPGTGNEKLFF. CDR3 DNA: TGTGCCTGGAGTCCCGGGACGGGTAATGAAAAACTGTTTTTT.

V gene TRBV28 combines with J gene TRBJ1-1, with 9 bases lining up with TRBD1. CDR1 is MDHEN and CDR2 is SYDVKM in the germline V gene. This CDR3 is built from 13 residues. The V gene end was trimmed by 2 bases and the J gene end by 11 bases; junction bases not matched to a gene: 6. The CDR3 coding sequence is TGTGCCAGCAGTTTAGGACAGGGGAGGATGGCTTTCTTT. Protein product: CASSLGQGRMAFF.

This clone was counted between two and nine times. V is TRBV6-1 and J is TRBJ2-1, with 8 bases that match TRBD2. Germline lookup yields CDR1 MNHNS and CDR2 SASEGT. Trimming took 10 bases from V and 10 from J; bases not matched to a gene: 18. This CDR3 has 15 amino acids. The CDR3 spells CATPGGKWEEGEQFF. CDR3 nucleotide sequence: TGTGCCACCCCGGGGGGGAAGTGGGAGGAGGGCGAGCAGTTCTTC.

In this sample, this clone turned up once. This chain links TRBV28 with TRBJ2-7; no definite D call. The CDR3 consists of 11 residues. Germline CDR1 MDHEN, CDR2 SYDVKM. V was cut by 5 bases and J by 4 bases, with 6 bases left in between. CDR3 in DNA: TGTGCCAGCAGTCTTAGATACGAGCAGTACTTC. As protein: CASSLRYEQYF.

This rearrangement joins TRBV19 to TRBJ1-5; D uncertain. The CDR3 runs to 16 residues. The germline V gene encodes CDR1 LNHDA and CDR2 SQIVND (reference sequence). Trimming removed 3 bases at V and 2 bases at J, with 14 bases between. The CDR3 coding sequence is TGTGCCAGTAGTATTGGGAGGAGTAGGGGCAATCAGCCCCAGCATTTT. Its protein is CASSIGRSRGNQPQHF. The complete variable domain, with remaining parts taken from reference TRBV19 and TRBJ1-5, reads DGGITQSPKYLFRKEGQNVTLSCEQNLNHDAMYWYRQDPGQGLRLIYYSQIVNDFQKGDIAEGYSVSREKKESFPLTVTSAQKNPTAFYLCASSIGRSRGNQPQHFGDGTRLSIL.

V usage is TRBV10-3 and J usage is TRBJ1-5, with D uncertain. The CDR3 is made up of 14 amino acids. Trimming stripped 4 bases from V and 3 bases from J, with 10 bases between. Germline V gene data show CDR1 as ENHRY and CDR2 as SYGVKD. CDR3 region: CAISVDPNNQPQHF. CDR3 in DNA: TGTGCCATCAGTGTCGACCCGAACAATCAGCCCCAGCATTTT.

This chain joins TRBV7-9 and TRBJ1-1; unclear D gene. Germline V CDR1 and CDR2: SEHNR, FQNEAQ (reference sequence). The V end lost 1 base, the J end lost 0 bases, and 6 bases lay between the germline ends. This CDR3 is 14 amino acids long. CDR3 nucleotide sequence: TGTGCCAGCAGCTTAGTACAGATGAACACTGAAGCTTTCTTT. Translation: CASSLVQMNTEAFF.

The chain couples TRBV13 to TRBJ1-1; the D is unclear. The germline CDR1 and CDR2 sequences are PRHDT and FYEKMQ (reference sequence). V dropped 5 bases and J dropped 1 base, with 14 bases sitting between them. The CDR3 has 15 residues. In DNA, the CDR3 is TGTGCCAGCAGCCGCTCGGGGAGATCGAACACTGAAGCTTTCTTT. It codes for CASSRSGRSNTEAFF.

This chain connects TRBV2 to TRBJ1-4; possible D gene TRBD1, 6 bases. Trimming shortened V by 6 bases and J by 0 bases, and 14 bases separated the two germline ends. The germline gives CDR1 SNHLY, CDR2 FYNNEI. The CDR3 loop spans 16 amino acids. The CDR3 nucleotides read TGTGCCAGCAGACGGGACAAAGTTGCAACTAATGAAAAACTGTTTTTT. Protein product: CASRRDKVATNEKLFF. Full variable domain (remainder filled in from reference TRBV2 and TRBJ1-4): EPEVTQTPSHQVTQMGQEVILRCVPISNHLYFYWYRQILGQKVEFLVSFYNNEISEKSEIFDDQFSVERPDGSNFTLKIRSTKLEDSAMYFCASRRDKVATNEKLFFGSGTQLSVL.

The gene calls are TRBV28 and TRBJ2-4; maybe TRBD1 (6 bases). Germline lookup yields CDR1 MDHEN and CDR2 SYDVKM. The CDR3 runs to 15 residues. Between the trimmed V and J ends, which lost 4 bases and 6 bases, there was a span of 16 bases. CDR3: CASSYLGGRGNIQYF. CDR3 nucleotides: TGTGCCAGCAGTTACCTAGGGGGAAGAGGAAACATTCAGTACTTC.

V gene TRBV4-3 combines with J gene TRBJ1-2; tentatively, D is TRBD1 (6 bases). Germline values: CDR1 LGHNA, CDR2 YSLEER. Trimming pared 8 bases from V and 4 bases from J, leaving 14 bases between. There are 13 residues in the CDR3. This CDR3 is CASGSGGRYGYTF. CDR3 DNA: TGCGCCAGCGGATCGGGGGGGCGCTATGGCTACACCTTC.

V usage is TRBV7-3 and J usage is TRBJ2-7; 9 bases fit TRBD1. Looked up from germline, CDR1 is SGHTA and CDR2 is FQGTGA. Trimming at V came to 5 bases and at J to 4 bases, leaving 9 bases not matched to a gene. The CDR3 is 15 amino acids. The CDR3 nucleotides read TGTGCCAGCAGCCTAGACGGGACAGGGCAGTACGAGCAGTACTTC. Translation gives CASSLDGTGQYEQYF.

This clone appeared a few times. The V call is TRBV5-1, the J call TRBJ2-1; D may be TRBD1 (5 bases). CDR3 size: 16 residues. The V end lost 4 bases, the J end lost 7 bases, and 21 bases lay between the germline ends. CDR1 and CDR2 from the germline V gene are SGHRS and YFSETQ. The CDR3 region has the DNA TGCGCCAGCAGCCCGGATCCGGCAGGGAATGGTAATGAGCAGTTCTTC. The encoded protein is CASSPDPAGNGNEQFF.

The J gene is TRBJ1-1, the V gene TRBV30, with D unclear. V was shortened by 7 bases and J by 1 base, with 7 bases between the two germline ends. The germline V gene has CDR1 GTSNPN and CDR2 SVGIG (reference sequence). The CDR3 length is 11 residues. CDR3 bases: TGTGCCTTCGAAGGGAACACTGAAGCTTTCTTT. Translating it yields CAFEGNTEAFF.

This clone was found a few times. The CDR3 DNA is TGTGCCAGCAGAGGGACAGGGTCCCAGCCCCAGCATTTT. Protein: CASRGTGSQPQHF. V usage is TRBV2 and J usage is TRBJ1-5, with 9 bases identical to TRBD1. This CDR3 comprises 13 residues. Germline CDR1 is SNHLY and CDR2 is FYNNEI. V shed 6 bases and J 7 bases; nucleotides not matched to a gene: 4.

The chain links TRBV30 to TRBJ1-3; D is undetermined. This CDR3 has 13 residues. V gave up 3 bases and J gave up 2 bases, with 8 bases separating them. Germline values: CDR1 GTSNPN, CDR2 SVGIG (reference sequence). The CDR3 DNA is TGTGCCTGGAGGCACCGCCCTGGAAACACCATATATTTT. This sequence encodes CAWRHRPGNTIYF.

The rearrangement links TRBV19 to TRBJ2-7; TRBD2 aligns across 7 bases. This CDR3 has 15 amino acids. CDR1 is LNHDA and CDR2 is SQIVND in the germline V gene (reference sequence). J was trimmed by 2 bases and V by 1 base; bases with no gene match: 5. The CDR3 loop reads CASSIGSGPTYEQYF. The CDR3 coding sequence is TGTGCCAGTAGTATAGGTAGCGGGCCGACCTACGAGCAGTACTTC.

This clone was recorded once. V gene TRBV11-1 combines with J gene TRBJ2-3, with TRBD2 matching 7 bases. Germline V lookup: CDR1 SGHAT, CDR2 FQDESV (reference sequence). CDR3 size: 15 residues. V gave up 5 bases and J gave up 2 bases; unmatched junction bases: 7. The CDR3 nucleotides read TGTGCCAGCAGCCCACGGCTAGCGGCCACAGATACGCAGTATTTT. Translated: CASSPRLAATDTQYF.